This T cell receptor (beta chain) was retrieved from a study of identical twins (dated by TCRdb to between 2015 and 2016). Regarding the study in general: TCR alpha and beta repertoires from monozygotic twins, unrelated adults of various ages and cord blood were deep-sequenced to test whether fetal clonotypes persist. Replicate twin experiments were performed at different times using different library preparation protocols to rule out contamination. Results and caveats for the whole study, not just this receptor: Fewer insertions were carried by abundant cord blood beta clonotypes, a similar but weaker trend appeared in young adult naive repertoires, and no such trend appeared in memory repertoires. Because the same donors could not be followed over many years, conclusions were based on cross-sectional statistical analysis. Zero-insertion analyses could be partly confounded by invariant T cells such as MAIT and iNKT, although diverse VJ usage argued against such confounding for most clonotypes. A weaker excess of twin sharing was found in beta out-of-frame sequences because the signal-to-noise ratio was lowered by fewer shared sequences. In monozygotic twins, recombination models systematically underestimated out-of-frame TCR alpha sharing, but the models matched the sharing seen between unrelated individuals. Compared with coincidental sharing between unrelated individuals, an excess of low generation-probability sequences was observed among out-of-frame TCR alpha sequences shared between twins.

The library was prepared using 5' RACE. Sequencing was carried out with an Illumina HiSeq 2000. A universal primer binding site was added through template switching, and the final cDNA carried a unique molecular identifier so that TCR cDNA molecules could be counted accurately. First-strand cDNA for TCR alpha and beta chains was synthesized from specific primers in the conserved constant-segment region. To control for contamination, every cDNA library was double barcoded, receiving both a SMART-Mk sample barcode and Illumina barcodes. TruSeq adapter sequences and Illumina sample barcodes were added in two successive PCR steps. Sequencing of the TCR alpha and beta cDNA libraries was done on the Illumina HiSeq platform using custom primers. The authors' analysis ran thus. Unique molecular identifiers were extracted from raw reads with MiGEC, and CDR3 positions were determined with MiXCR. For each individual, recombination models were inferred using an EM algorithm with the repgenHMM and IGoR tools. The tcR package in R was used for shared clonotype analysis, with sharing normalized by the product of cloneset sizes. Out-of-frame nonproductive sequences were analyzed to study raw recombination free of thymic and clonal selection effects. The raw public reads went through TCRdb reprocessing: fastp at Q25, MiXCR clone calling, in-frame beta chains kept. Merged by CDR3 protein, the rows form single entries marked with the most common genes and DNA. For this entry, the V and J calls and clone size follow TCRdb and not the study's own pipeline. In this sample the table shows about 1.7 million distinct CDR3 sequences, around a third of which occur a single time. The ten largest clones add up to less than 0.35% of the sample.

According to the germline V gene, CDR1 reads LGHNA and CDR2 reads YNFKEQ. From V the trimming removes 0 bases and from J it removes 2 bases, while the gene matches leave 6 bases of the junction unaccounted for. The CDR3 measures 17 amino acids from cysteine to phenylalanine. Kept here is only the CDR3 DNA, which spans 51 bases and is read in frame from base 1. Every donor in the study was a healthy Caucasian. About this clonotype: No cognate antigen has been identified for it. One base away there is no much larger clone; base qualities are not given.

The receptor comes from a newborn girl in good health. The sample consisted of cord blood. The chain employs TRBV4-2 and TRBJ2-1; the junction holds 8 bases that match TRBD2. The DNA is as follows: TGTGCCAGCAGCCAAGATTACAGCGGGAGTGCCTACAATGAGCAGTTCTTC. The translation is CASSQDYSGSAYNEQFF.